Below are 9 T cell receptor beta chains sequenced from a single sample in a study of sequential checkpoint blockade in melanoma (dated by TCRdb to between 2018 and 2021). The protocol used for the library was the immunoSEQ multiplex PCR assay. TCRdb re-hosts the immuneACCESS table, in-frame sequences only. Its copies lack some clones; in the studies checked, an unresolved V gene accounts for under half of them, and the cause for the rest is not known. Present in this sample are thousands of clones, roughly 77% of which were seen just once. About 25% of the sample goes to the ten largest clones. This specimen's treatment or condition label, interpreted: randomized to nivolumab then ipilimumab (arm A) or the reverse (arm B). This material consisted of CD8+ T cells sorted from blood (inferred from file names), taken from a patient given nivolumab and ipilimumab in sequence. The origin of the receptors is a human donor with melanoma.

This clone has a single count. The chain recombines TRBV19 with TRBJ2-1; 11 nucleotides align to TRBD2. CDR1 LNHDA and CDR2 SQIVND come from the germline V gene (reference sequence). The CDR3 length is 15 residues. The trim removed 5 bases at V and 8 bases at J, leaving 8 bases unmatched. CDR3 bases: TGTGCCAGTAGTCGTACTAGCGGGAGTATGGATGAGCAGTTCTTC. This encodes CASSRTSGSMDEQFF.

This sequence joins TRBV6-5 and TRBJ2-5, with D hard to call. This CDR3 is 16 amino acids long. V lost 2 bases and J 5 bases, leaving 18 bases between the germline ends. The germline V gene encodes CDR1 MNHEY and CDR2 SVGAGI. CDR3: CASSYEVSKLRETQYF. The DNA for the CDR3 is TGTGCCAGCAGTTACGAGGTCAGCAAGTTGAGGGAGACCCAGTACTTC.

This chain links TRBV15 with TRBJ2-3, with 10 bases fitting TRBD1. The CDR3 is 16 residues long. In germline, CDR1 is LNHNV, CDR2 YYDKDF (reference sequence). The J segment lost 1 base and the V segment lost 1 base, leaving 2 bases of the junction unmatched. In DNA, the CDR3 is TGTGCCACCAGCAGAGCAGGGACAGGGGGCACAGATACGCAGTATTTT. Protein sequence: CATSRAGTGGTDTQYF. The full variable domain, its missing parts supplied by reference TRBV15 and TRBJ2-3, is DAMVIQNPRYQVTQFGKPVTLSCSQTLNHNVMYWYQQKSSQAPKLLFHYYDKDFNNEADTPDNFQSRRPNTSFCFLDIRSPGLGDTAMYLCATSRAGTGGTDTQYFGPGTRLTVL.

The chain has TRBV11-2 and TRBJ2-1, with 8 bases aligning to TRBD2. Germline values: CDR1 SGHAT, CDR2 FQNNGV. CDR3 length: 19 residues. V lost 1 base and J lost 4; bases outside the gene matches: 15. CDR3 nucleotide sequence: TGTGCCAGCAGCTTAGCCCCACCCCAAATTCGGGAGGGGTACAATGAGCAGTTCTTC. It is translated as CASSLAPPQIREGYNEQFF. Supplemented by reference TRBV11-2 and TRBJ2-1, the full variable domain reads EAGVAQSPRYKIIEKRQSVAFWCNPISGHATLYWYQQILGQGPKLLIQFQNNGVVDDSQLPKDRFSAERLKGVDSTLKIQPAKLEDSAVYLCASSLAPPQIREGYNEQFFGPGTRLTVL.

The chain is built from TRBV7-3 and TRBJ2-1, with 8 nucleotides matching TRBD2. This CDR3 is 14 amino acids long. Trimming cost V 2 bases and J 8 bases; bases outside gene matches: 5. Germline lookup yields CDR1 SGHTA and CDR2 FQGTGA. The chain's CDR3 is CASSLAGGSDEQFF. CDR3 DNA sequence: TGTGCCAGCAGCTTAGCGGGGGGATCGGATGAGCAGTTCTTC.

The rearrangement links TRBV7-2 to TRBJ1-1; D may be TRBD1 (5 bases). CDR1 is SGHTA, CDR2 FQGNSA, per germline. The V and J ends lost 2 bases and 5 bases respectively, with 9 bases between them. There are 13 residues in the CDR3. The CDR3 sequence is CASSLFQGTEAFF. In DNA form, the CDR3 reads TGTGCCAGCAGCTTATTTCAGGGAACTGAAGCTTTCTTT.

The V and J genes are TRBV5-6 and TRBJ2-1; D might be TRBD2 (5 bases). The germline V and J ends were trimmed by 4 bases and 7 bases, with 9 bases remaining between them. This CDR3 has 12 amino acids. From germline, CDR1 is SGHDT and CDR2 YYEEEE. DNA for the CDR3: TGTGCCAGCAGCCCCTCGGGGAATGAGCAGTTCTTC. Translated: CASSPSGNEQFF.

CDR3 sequence: CASSPTTGGAVEAFF. In DNA form, the CDR3 reads TGTGCCAGCAGCCCAACGACAGGGGGCGCGGTAGAAGCTTTCTTT. The rearrangement joins TRBV12-1 to TRBJ1-1; TRBD1, the D gene given by the table, was not confirmed from the DNA. TRBV12-1 is a listed pseudogene. The CDR3 runs 15 residues.

V is TRBV5-5 and J is TRBJ2-7; D not certain. CDR1 and CDR2 (germline): SGHKS, YYEKEE (reference sequence). The CDR3 spans 11 residues. Trimming cost V 4 bases and J 7 bases, with 9 bases left between them. This CDR3 reads CASSLSLEQYF. As DNA, the CDR3 is TGTGCCAGCAGCCTCTCCTTGGAGCAGTACTTC.